This T cell receptor (beta chain) was sequenced for a study of blood T cell repertoires in COVID-19. About the research overall: Some COVID-19 samples were acute and others convalescent; all came from the United States, Italy and Spain. T cells, B-cell-depleted T cells, or PBMCs provided the cDNA or gDNA that served as material.

Authors' methods: Scientists estimated how many nucleated cells there were by amplifying reference gene primers. The assay was immunoSEQ multiplex PCR, and TCRdb's table has in-frame clones only and misses some. Clone size and V and J calls were adopted from that table, with D and trimming inferred from the DNA. The sample carries approximately 88,000 clones, about 74% recorded once. Looked up from germline, CDR1 is MNHNS and CDR2 is SASEGT. This CDR3 contains 15 residues. Notes on this clone: At one boundary the junction diverges from the germline segment, which might be a read error.

What was sequenced was peripheral blood. The clonotype originates from a human donor in a cohort sampled during active COVID-19. V gene TRBV6-1 combines with J gene TRBJ2-2, with D possibly being TRBD2 (7 bases). In DNA form, the CDR3 reads TGTGCCAGCAGTAAAGCCGGGGGGCGTGGCGGGGAGCTGTTTTTT. Translating it yields CASSKAGGRGGELFF.